Following are 19 T cell receptor beta chains from one sample sequenced in a study of identical twins. TCRdb recomputed calls from the 5' RACE reads with MiXCR, one row per CDR3 protein. The sample records around 490,000 distinct CDR3 sequences, 13% to 15% being singletons. This sample also belongs to another study, concerning yellow fever vaccine responses in identical twins.

Source material: CD4+ T cells sorted from blood. Source of these receptors: a woman aged 18-29 years in good health.

V usage is TRBV20-1 and J usage is TRBJ1-1, with TRBD1 as a possible D gene (6 bases). The CDR3 has 15 amino acids. V lost 5 bases and J 1 base, leaving 17 bases between the germline ends. CDR1 is DFQATT and CDR2 is SNEGSKA in the germline V gene (reference sequence). The DNA of the CDR3 is TGCAGTGCTCAACCGACCGGGACAAGGAACACTGAAGCTTTCTTT. Amino acid sequence: CSAQPTGTRNTEAFF.

In its sample, this clonotype was seen a few times. The gene calls are TRBV2 and TRBJ2-7; the match to TRBD1 covers 7 bases. With V trimmed by 6 bases and J by 3 bases, 5 bases remained unmatched. Germline V gene sequence: CDR1 SNHLY, CDR2 FYNNEI. The CDR3 loop spans 13 amino acids. The CDR3 is CASRVGTDYEQYV. In nucleotides, the CDR3 is TGTGCCAGCAGGGTTGGGACAGACTACGAGCAGTACGTC.

This chain connects TRBV10-3 to TRBJ2-2; 10 positions match TRBD1. The CDR3 sequence is 15 residues long. V trimming: 4 bases; J trimming: 5 bases; junction bases outside the gene matches: 4. Germline lookup yields CDR1 ENHRY and CDR2 SYGVKD. The CDR3 DNA reads as TGTGCCATCAGTGCGACAGGGGGCAATACCGGGGAGCTGTTTTTT. Translating it yields CAISATGGNTGELFF.

The chain is built from TRBV5-1 and TRBJ2-1; 8 bases line up with TRBD2. Per germline, CDR1 SGHRS and CDR2 YFSETQ. The CDR3 length is 16 residues. Trimming at V came to 0 bases and at J to 6 bases, leaving 8 bases not matched to a gene. CDR3: CASSLDRGGRINEQFF. The DNA of the CDR3 is TGCGCCAGCAGCTTGGACCGGGGGGGGCGGATCAATGAGCAGTTCTTC.

This clonotype was counted between two and nine times. This rearrangement joins TRBV7-7 to TRBJ2-5; D is possibly TRBD2 (6 bases). The V gene lost 5 bases and the J gene lost 4 bases, with 23 bases spanning the gap. CDR1 is SSHAT and CDR2 is FNYEAQ in the germline V gene (reference sequence). CDR3 length: 17 residues. In DNA form, the CDR3 reads TGTGCCAGCAGCCTTACCCTAATCAGGAGCGGGTCAGAGACCCAGTACTTC. The encoded protein is CASSLTLIRSGSETQYF.

Comments on this clonotype: The junction and the germline gene differ at one end; a read error may be behind it. The J gene is TRBJ2-1, the V gene TRBV15; D not certain. The CDR3 covers 19 residues. Germline values: CDR1 LNHNV, CDR2 YYDKDF (reference sequence). CDR3 loop: CANSRDMLSTQKFYNEQFF. As DNA, the CDR3 is TGTGCCAACAGCAGAGATATGCTCAGTACACAAAAGTTCTACAATGAGCAGTTCTTC.

J is TRBJ2-7 and V is TRBV5-6; 9 bases match TRBD2. The trim removed 3 bases at V and 5 bases at J, leaving 9 bases unmatched. The CDR3 loop spans 15 amino acids. Germline values: CDR1 SGHDT, CDR2 YYEEEE. The CDR3 here is CASSSLAGTINEQYF. The DNA for the CDR3 is TGTGCCAGCAGCTCGCTAGCGGGGACTATAAACGAGCAGTACTTC. The variable domain in full, with the rest retrieved from reference TRBV5-6 and TRBJ2-7, is DAGVTQSPTHLIKTRGQQVTLRCSPKSGHDTVSWYQQALGQGPQFIFQYYEEEERQRGNFPDRFSGHQFPNYSSELNVNALLLGDSALYLCASSSLAGTINEQYFGPGTRLTVT.

This clonotype turned up a few times. The genes are TRBV6-1 and TRBJ2-1; D ambiguous. CDR3 length: 13 amino acids. The V gene lost 10 bases and the J gene lost 5 bases, with 15 bases spanning the gap. The V gene's germline CDR1 is MNHNS and CDR2 SASEGT. CDR3 DNA: TGTGCCACGCAAGGGCTAAAGGACAATGAGCAGTTCTTC. This gives the protein CATQGLKDNEQFF.

V and J are TRBV20-1 and TRBJ2-1, with 9 positions matching TRBD1. CDR3 length: 13 residues. Trimming cost V 6 bases and J 7 bases; bases outside gene matches: 7. Germline V gives CDR1 DFQATT, CDR2 SNEGSKA (reference sequence). CDR3 DNA sequence: TGCAGTGCAAAGACAGGGGGGTTAAATGAGCAGTTCTTC. Translating it yields CSAKTGGLNEQFF.

This clonotype was recorded many times. The rearrangement joins TRBV15 to TRBJ2-1; 7 bases align to TRBD2. The CDR3 has 19 amino acids. Unmatched junction bases numbered 11, after V lost 0 bases and J lost 0 bases. Per germline, CDR1 LNHNV and CDR2 YYDKDF (reference sequence). For the CDR3, the DNA is TGTGCCACCAGCAGAGAGGCCAGCGGGGTTAAGTTCTCCTACAATGAGCAGTTCTTC. Translated, it gives CATSREASGVKFSYNEQFF.

In this sample, this clonotype turned up a few times. The CDR3 DNA reads TGTGCCAGCAGTCCTCCGAGTAGTGAGCAGTTCTTC. Protein sequence: CASSPPSSEQFF. The chain uses TRBV6-5 and TRBJ2-1; D not certain. The V and J ends lost 5 bases and 9 bases respectively, with 11 bases between them. This CDR3 spans 12 amino acids. The V gene's germline CDR1 is MNHEY and CDR2 SVGAGI.

Here the CDR3 DNA reads TGCAGTGCTAAAATTCCGGGACAGGGGTGGTCTGGGGCCAACGTCCTGACTTTC. As protein: CSAKIPGQGWSGANVLTF. The chain couples TRBV20-1 to TRBJ2-6; TRBD1 aligns across 10 bases. The ends lost 4 bases at V and 1 base at J; junction bases unmatched: 10. This CDR3 comprises 18 residues. Germline assignment: CDR1 DFQATT and CDR2 SNEGSKA (reference sequence).

This clonotype was counted a single time. J is TRBJ2-1 and V is TRBV5-1, with 12 bases that match TRBD2. Germline V gene lookup returns CDR1 SGHRS and CDR2 YFSETQ. J gave up 1 base and V 2 bases, and 13 bases lay outside the gene matches. This CDR3 spans 20 amino acids. CDR3 sequence reads: CASSFSSPSGRARSYNEQFF. The CDR3 region has the DNA TGCGCCAGCAGCTTCTCCTCCCCTAGCGGGAGGGCCCGGTCCTACAATGAGCAGTTCTTC. The full variable domain, with the rest looked up from reference TRBV5-1 and TRBJ2-1, is KAGVTQTPRYLIKTRGQQVTLSCSPISGHRSVSWYQQTPGQGLQFLFEYFSETQRNKGNFPGRFSGRQFSNSRSEMNVSTLELGDSALYLCASSFSSPSGRARSYNEQFFGPGTRLTVL.

This clonotype has just a few counts. The CDR3 loop reads CASSLDRQGRGTEAFF. In nucleotides, the CDR3 is TGTGCCAGCAGTTTAGATCGACAGGGAAGAGGTACTGAAGCTTTCTTT. V gene TRBV12-3 or TRBV12-4 combines with J gene TRBJ1-1; 7 bases agree with TRBD1. J lost 5 bases, V lost 1 base, and 10 bases had no gene match. The CDR3 sequence is 16 residues long.

This clonotype appeared a few times. The rearrangement joins TRBV20-1 to TRBJ2-7, with a tentative D call TRBD1 (5 bases). Germline loops: CDR1 DFQATT, CDR2 SNEGSKA (reference sequence). The ends were cut back, 2 bases at V and 5 bases at J, with 7 bases in the middle. The CDR3 is made up of 11 amino acids. This CDR3 is CSARRGNEQYF. The DNA for the CDR3 is TGCAGTGCTAGAAGGGGCAACGAGCAGTACTTC.

The chain uses TRBV20-1 and TRBJ2-1; the D is unclear. Germline V gene data show CDR1 as DFQATT and CDR2 as SNEGSKA (reference sequence). The CDR3 length is 13 residues. Trimming removed 4 bases from V and 1 base from J, with 8 bases in between. The DNA of the CDR3 is TGCAGTGCTAAAAGGGCATCCTACAATGAGCAGTTCTTC. The encoded protein is CSAKRASYNEQFF.

Here the CDR3 reads CASRLAKDRAPSLFQETQYF. DNA for the CDR3: TGTGCAAGTCGCTTAGCAAAGGACAGGGCCCCGTCACTCTTCCAAGAGACCCAGTACTTC. V usage is TRBV12-2 and J usage is TRBJ2-5; the table gives TRBD1 as D, unverified against the DNA. TRBV12-2 is a documented pseudogene. This CDR3 has 20 residues.

The V and J genes are TRBV9 and TRBJ1-5; D might be TRBD1 (6 bases). There are 15 residues in the CDR3. Germline V lookup: CDR1 SGDLS, CDR2 YYNGEE. Trimming stripped 3 bases from V and 6 bases from J, with 16 bases between. In nucleotides, the CDR3 is TGTGCCAGCAGCGAAACAGGGCTCGAGGGTCAGCCCCAGCATTTT. As protein: CASSETGLEGQPQHF.

This clonotype showed up just a few times. The genes are TRBV20-1 and TRBJ2-1; perhaps TRBD2 as D (6 bases). V was cut by 3 bases and J by 7 bases, with 13 bases left in between. The germline CDR1 and CDR2 sequences are DFQATT and SNEGSKA (reference sequence). The CDR3 covers 13 residues. The CDR3 region has the DNA TGCAGTGCTAGGGGCGGGGAGGTTAATGAGCAGTTCTTC. Protein product: CSARGGEVNEQFF.